This T cell receptor beta chain was profiled in a study of T-cell reconstitution after alpha-beta-depleted transplantation in children. Overall study findings and caveats: Hyperexpanded clones declined; after one year, newly produced T cells mostly supplied diversity. The origin of high day-60 TCRbeta diversity in some patients lay in surviving recipient T cells and thymic progenitors. Approximately two months post-transplant, alpha-beta T cells reportedly originated from several hundred expanded graft clones.

This clonotype occurred many times. Its antigen is still unknown. A TCRbeta library incorporating unique molecular identifiers was prepared. TCRdb fed the PCR reads into MiXCR, producing one record per CDR3 protein. The sample carries approximately 47,000 distinct CDR3 sequences, around 53% recorded once. The clonotype originates from a boy under three years old with SCID, due to receive a stem cell transplant. Here the sequenced sample was peripheral blood, taken before TCRalphabeta/CD19-depleted stem cell transplant.

CDR3 nucleotides: TGTGCCAGCAGCTTGAGCGGGGGGGCCGCCGGGGAGCTGTTTTTT. It is translated as CASSLSGGAAGELFF. The genes are TRBV7-8 and TRBJ2-2; 10 bases are a match to TRBD2. V shed 3 bases and J 6 bases; nucleotides not matched to a gene: 4. Germline V gene sequence: CDR1 SGHVS, CDR2 FQNEAQ. This CDR3 spans 15 amino acids.